The next 27 T cell receptor beta chains were all read from a single sample in a study of brain metastases from non-small cell lung cancer. Measured with immunoSEQ multiplex PCR; TCRdb has only the in-frame clones, and not every one. The top ten hold around 5.6% of the sample, which has a few thousand clones, almost 85% seen once. Sequencing was carried out using primary lung tumor tissue. The receptors derive from a donor aged 40 or over with non-small cell lung cancer.

This chain links TRBV19 with TRBJ1-1; no reliable D call. The CDR3 runs 15 residues. Germline lookup yields CDR1 LNHDA and CDR2 SQIVND (reference sequence). The V and J ends lost 3 bases and 1 base respectively, with 12 bases between them. The CDR3 bases are TGTGCCAGTAGTATGGGATTGGGAGCGAACACTGAAGCTTTCTTT. Amino acids: CASSMGLGANTEAFF.

This clone has just one count. This sequence joins TRBV6-5 and TRBJ2-1, with 7 bases matching TRBD1. This CDR3 comprises 11 residues. CDR1 is MNHEY and CDR2 is SVGAGI in the germline V gene. Trimming removed 2 bases from V and 12 bases from J; junction bases left unmatched: 1. This chain's CDR3 is CASSYRDRQFF. The CDR3, as DNA: TGTGCCAGCAGTTACCGGGACAGGCAGTTCTTC.

CDR3 residues: CASSPGQGANGYTF. The CDR3 coding sequence is TGTGCCAGCAGTCCGGGACAGGGGGCGAATGGCTACACCTTC. The V call is TRBV28, the J call TRBJ1-2; TRBD1 aligns across 12 bases. Germline-derived CDR1 and CDR2 are MDHEN and SYDVKM. The CDR3 loop spans 14 amino acids. With 5 bases clipped from V and 6 bases from J, the junction kept 4 bases outside the gene matches.

The rearrangement links TRBV14 to TRBJ2-1; unclear D gene. The V and J ends lost 0 bases and 8 bases respectively, with 5 bases between them. This CDR3 has 12 residues. Germline-derived CDR1 and CDR2 are SGHDN and FVKESK. CDR3 DNA sequence: TGTGCCAGCAGCCAAGATAGATATGAGCAGTTCTTC. Protein: CASSQDRYEQFF.

This chain connects TRBV3-1 (or the pseudogene TRBV3-2) to TRBJ2-2; perhaps TRBD2 as D (6 bases). This CDR3 comprises 14 residues. CDR1 and CDR2 from the germline V gene are LGHDT and YNNKEL (reference sequence). V was pared by 6 bases and J by 1 base, with 9 bases between. The CDR3 DNA is TGTGCCAGCAGTATCGGGGGGAACACCGGGGAGCTGTTTTTT. Translation: CASSIGGNTGELFF.

The chain employs TRBV5-5 and TRBJ2-1; D gene uncertain. The CDR3 loop spans 16 amino acids. V gave up 2 bases and J gave up 2 bases, with 14 bases separating them. The V gene's germline CDR1 is SGHKS and CDR2 YYEKEE (reference sequence). CDR3 DNA: TGTGCCAGCAGCTTCATCTCCGGCAGTACCTACAATGAGCAGTTCTTC. This translates into CASSFISGSTYNEQFF.

The rearrangement joins TRBV7-2 to TRBJ2-3; a possible D gene is TRBD1 (5 bases). CDR3 length: 17 residues. Per germline, CDR1 SGHTA and CDR2 FQGNSA. With 3 bases removed from V and 0 bases from J, the gap between germline ends came to 16 bases. The CDR3 DNA sequence: TGTGCCAGCAGCTTGTCTTGGGGCAGCTCTAGCACAGATACGCAGTATTTT. Its protein is CASSLSWGSSSTDTQYF.

The chain recombines TRBV2 with TRBJ1-5, with no clear D. The CDR3 runs 16 residues. Trimming removed 0 bases at V and 10 bases at J, with 19 bases between. Per germline, CDR1 SNHLY and CDR2 FYNNEI. The CDR3 protein is CASSEALGRIGNPQHF. The CDR3 DNA reads as TGTGCCAGCAGTGAAGCGCTAGGACGGATCGGTAATCCCCAGCATTTT.

This chain connects TRBV3-1 (or the pseudogene TRBV3-2) to TRBJ1-3; perhaps TRBD1 as D (6 bases). The germline V gene has CDR1 LGHDT and CDR2 YNNKEL (reference sequence). The CDR3 has 15 residues. V was clipped by 5 bases and J by 0 bases, with 11 bases between them. This CDR3 is CASSVHRDSGNTIYF. DNA of the CDR3: TGTGCCAGCAGCGTCCACAGGGACTCTGGAAACACCATATATTTT.

There are a few counts of this clone. V gene TRBV27 combines with J gene TRBJ2-5; D not certain. Per germline, CDR1 MNHEY and CDR2 SMNVEV (reference sequence). Trimming removed 3 bases at V and 4 bases at J, with 9 bases between. The CDR3 covers 13 residues. CDR3 region: CASSFSRGETQYF. CDR3 nucleotide sequence: TGTGCCAGCAGTTTTAGTAGAGGAGAGACCCAGTACTTC.

V is TRBV5-6 and J is TRBJ1-1, with D unclear. CDR1 is SGHDT and CDR2 is YYEEEE in the germline V gene. The CDR3 is 13 amino acids. V was cut by 4 bases and J by 4 bases, with 11 bases left in between. CDR3 protein: CASSVDAATEAFF. CDR3 coding DNA: TGTGCCAGCAGCGTGGACGCGGCCACTGAAGCTTTCTTT.

The rearrangement joins TRBV6-5 to TRBJ2-4, with D maybe TRBD2 (6 bases). Deletions cut 10 bases from V and 6 bases from J, with 13 bases between. The CDR3 is 12 residues long. Germline loops: CDR1 MNHEY, CDR2 SVGAGI. CDR3: CATGDFRNIQYF. The CDR3 DNA reads as TGTGCCACTGGGGACTTCCGAAACATTCAGTACTTC.

The chain has TRBV15 and TRBJ2-3; 10 bases map to TRBD2. Germline V gene sequence: CDR1 LNHNV, CDR2 YYDKDF (reference sequence). The CDR3 contains 16 residues. With V trimmed by 1 base and J by 3 bases, 4 bases remained unmatched. CDR3 coding DNA: TGTGCCACCAGCAGAGGTCTAGCGGGAGAGACAGATACGCAGTATTTT. This encodes CATSRGLAGETDTQYF.

The rearrangement links TRBV9 to TRBJ1-6, with D unresolved. Germline V gene lookup returns CDR1 SGDLS and CDR2 YYNGEE. The CDR3 sequence is 14 residues long. The V and J ends lost 0 bases and 7 bases respectively, with 8 bases between them. The chain's CDR3 is CASSVVGENSPLHF. CDR3 in DNA: TGTGCCAGCAGCGTAGTCGGAGAGAATTCACCCCTCCACTTT.

This clone was observed a single time. This chain links TRBV7-2 with TRBJ2-1; possibly TRBD2 for D (6 bases). Germline loops: CDR1 SGHTA, CDR2 FQGNSA. The V and J ends lost 5 bases and 9 bases respectively, with 14 bases between them. The CDR3 has 13 amino acids. CDR3 sequence reads: CASSTPGVPEQFF. CDR3 in DNA: TGTGCCAGCAGCACACCGGGGGTCCCTGAGCAGTTCTTC.

CDR3 in DNA: TGCAGCGTGACTCGGGGGAGGGAAGGGAATGAGCAGTTCTTC. Translated, it gives CSVTRGREGNEQFF. This chain links TRBV29-1 with TRBJ2-1; 7 bases are a match to TRBD2. The J segment lost 7 bases and the V segment lost 6 bases, leaving 12 bases of the junction unmatched. Germline CDR1 SQVTM, CDR2 ANQGSEA. The CDR3 is 14 residues long.

V and J are TRBV30 and TRBJ1-1; D unresolved. Looked up from germline, CDR1 is GTSNPN and CDR2 is SVGIG (reference sequence). The CDR3 extends over 13 amino acids. V was trimmed by 3 bases and J by 1 base, leaving 9 bases between them. CDR3 loop: CAWRYKRNTEAFF. CDR3 DNA: TGTGCCTGGAGGTACAAGAGGAACACTGAAGCTTTCTTT.

The chain joins TRBV5-3 to TRBJ2-3; 11 bases are a match to TRBD1. TRBV5-3 is sorted into the ORF group, with uncertain function. J gave up 4 bases and V 0 bases, and 13 bases lay outside the gene matches. This CDR3 has 19 amino acids. The CDR3 spells CARSLAGTGGLASADTQYF. CDR3 coding DNA: TGTGCCAGAAGCTTGGCCGGGACAGGGGGACTAGCCAGCGCAGATACGCAGTATTTT.

About this clone itself: Other DNA sequences in this sample translate to the same CDR3. The V gene is TRBV28, the J gene TRBJ2-5; D might be TRBD1 (6 bases). Germline lookup yields CDR1 MDHEN and CDR2 SYDVKM. This CDR3 is 14 amino acids long. V lost 5 bases and J lost 4, with 14 bases in between. CDR3 in DNA: TGTGCCAGCAGTCTGTACAGGGTTGGAGAGACCCAGTACTTC. Translated: CASSLYRVGETQYF.

This clone came up a few times. This sequence joins TRBV7-3 and TRBJ2-1, with 8 bases matching TRBD2. The CDR3 loop spans 17 amino acids. The V and J ends lost 0 bases and 1 base, in that order; junction bases with no gene match: 5. Germline V CDR1 and CDR2: SGHTA, FQGTGA. The CDR3 DNA is TGTGCCAGCAGCTTAACGACCACTAGCGGATCCTACAATGAGCAGTTCTTC. It yields the protein CASSLTTTSGSYNEQFF.

The sample holds one count of this clone. The rearrangement joins TRBV14 to TRBJ2-2, with D perhaps given as TRBD1 or TRBD2 (5 bases each). CDR1 and CDR2 from the germline V gene are SGHDN and FVKESK. V shed 4 bases and J shed 0 bases, with 12 bases lying between them. The CDR3 is 16 amino acids. CDR3 bases: TGTGCCAGCAGCCCGGGACGACCTGCGAACACCGGGGAGCTGTTTTTT. It translates to CASSPGRPANTGELFF.

This chain uses TRBV19 with TRBJ2-3; 10 nucleotides agree with TRBD2. CDR1 and CDR2 from the germline V gene are LNHDA and SQIVND (reference sequence). With 2 bases clipped from V and 6 bases from J, the junction kept 5 bases outside the gene matches. This CDR3 has 15 residues. The CDR3 sequence: CASSIQLAGVDTQYF. CDR3 DNA sequence: TGTGCCAGTAGTATACAGCTAGCGGGAGTTGATACGCAGTATTTT.

The gene calls are TRBV12-3 or TRBV12-4 and TRBJ2-1, with TRBD2 matching over 10 bases. V lost 5 bases and J lost 10; bases outside the gene matches: 5. This CDR3 has 13 amino acids. This CDR3 reads CASSETSGSEQFF. The CDR3 DNA reads TGTGCCAGCAGTGAGACTAGCGGGTCCGAGCAGTTCTTC.

The chain has TRBV28 and TRBJ2-7; D uncertain. Trimming left V 6 bases short and J 4 bases short, with 16 bases between. This CDR3 has 14 residues. Germline V gene data show CDR1 as MDHEN and CDR2 as SYDVKM. This chain's CDR3 is CASSPTPDGYEQYF. The CDR3 nucleotides are TGTGCCAGCAGCCCGACTCCAGACGGTTACGAGCAGTACTTC.

The chain employs TRBV5-1 and TRBJ1-5, with no clear D. V lost 3 bases and J 7 bases, leaving 17 bases between the germline ends. Germline V CDR1 and CDR2: SGHRS, YFSETQ. CDR3 length: 15 residues. The DNA of the CDR3 is TGCGCCAGCAGCTCGGGCCTCCCCGAAGGGCAGCCCCAGCATTTT. Amino acids: CASSSGLPEGQPQHF.

This clone was observed a handful of times. The sample has other DNA sequences that encode this CDR3 too. The rearrangement joins TRBV5-1 to TRBJ1-1; D is ambiguous. V was clipped by 1 base and J by 1 base, with 2 bases between them. The germline V gene encodes CDR1 SGHRS and CDR2 YFSETQ. The CDR3 has 12 amino acids. The CDR3 protein is CASSLQNTEAFF. CDR3 DNA: TGCGCCAGCAGCTTGCAGAACACTGAAGCTTTCTTT.

In DNA form, the CDR3 reads TGTGCCAGCAGTTACTCGGGGACTAGTTCCGCAGATACGCAGTATTTT. Translating it yields CASSYSGTSSADTQYF. The V call is TRBV6-6, the J call TRBJ2-3, with 8 nucleotides matching TRBD2. The germline V gene encodes CDR1 MNHNY and CDR2 SVGAGI (reference sequence). The trim removed 0 bases at V and 4 bases at J, leaving 6 bases unmatched. This CDR3 is 16 amino acids long.